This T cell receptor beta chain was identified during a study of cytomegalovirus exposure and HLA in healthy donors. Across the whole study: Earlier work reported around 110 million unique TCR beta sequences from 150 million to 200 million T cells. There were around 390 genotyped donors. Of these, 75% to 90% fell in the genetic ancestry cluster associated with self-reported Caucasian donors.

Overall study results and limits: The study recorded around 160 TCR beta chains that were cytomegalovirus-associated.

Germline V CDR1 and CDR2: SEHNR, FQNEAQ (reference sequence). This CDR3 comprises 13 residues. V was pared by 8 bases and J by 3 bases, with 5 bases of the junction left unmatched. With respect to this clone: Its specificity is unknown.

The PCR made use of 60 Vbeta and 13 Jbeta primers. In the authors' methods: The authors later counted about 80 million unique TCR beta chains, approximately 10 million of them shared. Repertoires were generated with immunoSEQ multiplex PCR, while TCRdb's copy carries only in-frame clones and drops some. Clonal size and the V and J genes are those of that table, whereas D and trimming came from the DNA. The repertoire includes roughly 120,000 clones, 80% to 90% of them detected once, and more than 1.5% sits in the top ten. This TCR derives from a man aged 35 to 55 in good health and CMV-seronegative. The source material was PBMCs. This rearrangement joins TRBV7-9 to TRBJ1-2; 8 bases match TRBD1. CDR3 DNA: TGTGCCAGCGGGCCGGACAGGGACTATGGCTACACCTTC. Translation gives CASGPDRDYGYTF.